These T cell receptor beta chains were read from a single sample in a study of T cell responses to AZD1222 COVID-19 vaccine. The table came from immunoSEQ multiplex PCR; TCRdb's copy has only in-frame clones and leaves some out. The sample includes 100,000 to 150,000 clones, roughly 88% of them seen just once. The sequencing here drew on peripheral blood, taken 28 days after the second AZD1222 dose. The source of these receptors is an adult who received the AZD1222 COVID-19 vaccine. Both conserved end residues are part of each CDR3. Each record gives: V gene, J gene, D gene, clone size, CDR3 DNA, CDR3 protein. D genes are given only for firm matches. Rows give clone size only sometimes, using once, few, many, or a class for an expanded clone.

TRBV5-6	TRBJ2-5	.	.	TGTGCCAGCAGCTTGACTGAGGAGACCCAGTACTTC	CASSLTEETQYF
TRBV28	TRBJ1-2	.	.	TGTGCCAGCAGTTTAGCAGGGTATGGCTACACCTTC	CASSLAGYGYTF
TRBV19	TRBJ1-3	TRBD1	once	TGTGCCAGTAGTCACACAGGGGGCCGAAACACCATATATTTT	CASSHTGGRNTIYF
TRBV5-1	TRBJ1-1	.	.	TGCGCCAGCAGCCCGAGACTGGACACTGAAGCTTTCTTT	CASSPRLDTEAFF
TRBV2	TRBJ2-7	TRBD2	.	TGTGCCAGCAGTGAAGCGCTCGCTAGCGGGAGGGCCCTTTCCTACGAGCAGTACTTC	CASSEALASGRALSYEQYF
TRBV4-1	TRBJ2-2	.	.	TGCGCCAGCAGCCAAGGTTACACCACCGGGGAGCTGTTTTTT	CASSQGYTTGELFF
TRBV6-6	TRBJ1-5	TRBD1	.	TGTGCCAGCCGCAAGAGAGGACAGGGTAGCAATCAGCCCCAGCATTTT	CASRKRGQGSNQPQHF
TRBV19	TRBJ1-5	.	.	TGTGCCAGTAGTATAGGGACCAGTCAGCCCCAGCATTTT	CASSIGTSQPQHF
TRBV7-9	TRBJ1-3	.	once	TGTGCCAGCAGCTTCGACGGACCATCTGGAAACACCATATATTTT	CASSFDGPSGNTIYF
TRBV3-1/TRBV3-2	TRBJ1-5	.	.	TGTGCCAGCAGCCAAGGGGCGGGGGGGAATCAGCCCCAGCATTTT	CASSQGAGGNQPQHF
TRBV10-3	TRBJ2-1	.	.	TGTGCCATCAGTGAGAAAACTAGACCTGGGAATGAGCAGTTCTTC	CAISEKTRPGNEQFF
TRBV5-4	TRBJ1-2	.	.	TGTGCCAGCCGGCCTAGCGGACAAAACTATGGCTACACCTTC	CASRPSGQNYGYTF
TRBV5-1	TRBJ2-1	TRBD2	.	TGCGCCAGCAGCTACCCCCCCGGGAGCGGGGAGCACAATGAGCAGTTCTTC	CASSYPPGSGEHNEQFF
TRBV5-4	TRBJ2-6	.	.	TGTGCCAGCAGCCGCGGGACAGCTGGGGCCAACGTCCTGACTTTC	CASSRGTAGANVLTF
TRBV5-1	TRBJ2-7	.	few	TGCGCCAGCAGTACCGGGACTCAAAAGGCCCACGAGCAGTACTTC	CASSTGTQKAHEQYF
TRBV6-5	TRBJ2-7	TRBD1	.	TGTGCCAGCACCAGACAGGGGTCCACCTACGAGCAGTACTTC	CASTRQGSTYEQYF
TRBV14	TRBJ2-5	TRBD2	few	TGTGCCAGCAGCCAAGGAGGGTGGCGGGGGTTCCAAGAGACCCAGTACTTC	CASSQGGWRGFQETQYF
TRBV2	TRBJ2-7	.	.	TGTGCCAGCAGCCCCAACCCCCCGGGTATATACTTC	CASSPNPPGIYF
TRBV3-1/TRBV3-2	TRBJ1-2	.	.	TGTGCCAGCAGCCAAGATCGAGGCGGCTTAGCTAACTATGGCTACACCTTC	CASSQDRGGLANYGYTF
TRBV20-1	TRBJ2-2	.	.	TGCAGTGCTAGTACAACGGGACAATACACCGGGGAGCTGTTTTTT	CSASTTGQYTGELFF
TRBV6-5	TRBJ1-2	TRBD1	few	TGTGCCAGCAGTTACTACGGTGGGGCAGGGGGGTACACCTTC	CASSYYGGAGGYTF